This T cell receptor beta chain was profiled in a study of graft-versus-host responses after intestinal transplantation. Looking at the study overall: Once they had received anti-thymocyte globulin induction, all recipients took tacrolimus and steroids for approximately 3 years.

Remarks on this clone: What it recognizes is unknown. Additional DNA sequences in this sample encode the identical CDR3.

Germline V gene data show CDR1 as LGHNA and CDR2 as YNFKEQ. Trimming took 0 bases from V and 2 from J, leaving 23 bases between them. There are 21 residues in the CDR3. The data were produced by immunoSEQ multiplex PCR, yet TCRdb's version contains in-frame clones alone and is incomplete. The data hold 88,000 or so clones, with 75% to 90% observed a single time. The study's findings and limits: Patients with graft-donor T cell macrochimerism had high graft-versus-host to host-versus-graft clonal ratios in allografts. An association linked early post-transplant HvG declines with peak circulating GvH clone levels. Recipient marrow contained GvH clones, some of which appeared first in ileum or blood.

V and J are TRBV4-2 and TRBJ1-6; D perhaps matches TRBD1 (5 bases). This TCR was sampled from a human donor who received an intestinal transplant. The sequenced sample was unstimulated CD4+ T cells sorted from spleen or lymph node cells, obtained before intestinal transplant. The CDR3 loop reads CASSQDSAQGRLATYNSPLHF. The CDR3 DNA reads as TGTGCCAGCAGCCAAGACTCCGCGCAGGGAAGGCTAGCGACCTATAATTCACCCCTCCACTTT.